This is a list of T cell receptor beta chains from one sample in a study of OX40 agonist ivuxolimab in advanced cancers. Sequenced by immunoSEQ multiplex PCR; TCRdb stores in-frame clones only, minus some. There are under 45,000 clones in the sample; 75% to 85% occur only once, and less than 5% lies in the top ten. This sample comprised CD4+ or CD8+ T cells sorted from blood, obtained in a trial of the OX40 agonist ivuxolimab. Source of these receptors: an adult with an advanced solid tumor such as melanoma, head and neck, liver or kidney cancer. Both conserved end residues are part of each CDR3. D genes are given only for firm matches. Some rows have no size entry. The others give once, few or many, or a class for an expanded clone.

clone size: -
D gene: -
V gene: TRBV4-1
J gene: TRBJ2-7
CDR3 DNA: TGCGCCAGCAGCCAAGTTACTATTCCGGGGACCGGGTACGAGCAGTACTTC
CDR3 protein: CASSQVTIPGTGYEQYF

clone size: -
D gene: TRBD2
V gene: TRBV4-1
J gene: TRBJ2-1
CDR3 DNA: TGCGCCAGCAGCCAAGTCCCTGCGGGAGTAGGGAACAATGAGCAGTTCTTC
CDR3 protein: CASSQVPAGVGNNEQFF

clone size: -
D gene: -
V gene: TRBV14
J gene: TRBJ1-1
CDR3 DNA: TGTGCCAGCAGCCAAGTCCGAGGGGGCACTGAAGCTTTCTTT
CDR3 protein: CASSQVRGGTEAFF

clone size: -
D gene: TRBD2
V gene: TRBV7-2
J gene: TRBJ2-5
CDR3 DNA: TGTGCCAGCGGGGCGGGATTCGGGAGGGAGACCCAGTACTTC
CDR3 protein: CASGAGFGRETQYF

clone size: -
D gene: -
V gene: TRBV5-4
J gene: TRBJ1-1
CDR3 DNA: TGTGCCAGCAGCTTACCTCAGGGGAACACTGAAGCTTTCTTT
CDR3 protein: CASSLPQGNTEAFF

clone size: -
D gene: -
V gene: TRBV9
J gene: TRBJ1-1
CDR3 DNA: TGTGCCAGCAGCTTCCAGCCGGGACACGAAGGTTTCTTT
CDR3 protein: CASSFQPGHEGFF

clone size: -
D gene: TRBD2
V gene: TRBV6-1
J gene: TRBJ2-2
CDR3 DNA: TGTGCCAGCAGTGGGCCCCCTAGCGGGAGGTGGACCGGGGAGCTGTTTTTT
CDR3 protein: CASSGPPSGRWTGELFF

clone size: once
D gene: TRBD2
V gene: TRBV25-1
J gene: TRBJ2-5
CDR3 DNA: TGTGCCAGCAGTGAGATAGCGGGAGTAGGAGAGACCCAGTACTTC
CDR3 protein: CASSEIAGVGETQYF

clone size: -
D gene: TRBD2
V gene: TRBV4-3
J gene: TRBJ2-3
CDR3 DNA: TGCGCCAGCAGCCAAGATCTAGCGGGGCGCACAGATACGCAGTATTTT
CDR3 protein: CASSQDLAGRTDTQYF

clone size: -
D gene: -
V gene: TRBV27
J gene: TRBJ1-5
CDR3 DNA: TGTGCCAGCAGTTTGGAATATAGCAATCAGCCCCAGCATTTT
CDR3 protein: CASSLEYSNQPQHF